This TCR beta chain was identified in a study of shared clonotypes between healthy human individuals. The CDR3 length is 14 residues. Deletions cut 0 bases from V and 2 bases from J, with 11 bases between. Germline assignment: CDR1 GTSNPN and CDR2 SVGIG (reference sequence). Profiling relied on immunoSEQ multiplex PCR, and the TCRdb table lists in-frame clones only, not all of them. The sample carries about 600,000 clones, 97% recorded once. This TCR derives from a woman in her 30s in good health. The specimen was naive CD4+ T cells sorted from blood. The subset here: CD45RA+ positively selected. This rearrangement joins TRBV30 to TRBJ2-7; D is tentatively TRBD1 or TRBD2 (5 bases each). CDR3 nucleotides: TGTGCCTGGAGTGTACACCTGGGGGCCTACGAGCAGTACTTC. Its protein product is CAWSVHLGAYEQYF.